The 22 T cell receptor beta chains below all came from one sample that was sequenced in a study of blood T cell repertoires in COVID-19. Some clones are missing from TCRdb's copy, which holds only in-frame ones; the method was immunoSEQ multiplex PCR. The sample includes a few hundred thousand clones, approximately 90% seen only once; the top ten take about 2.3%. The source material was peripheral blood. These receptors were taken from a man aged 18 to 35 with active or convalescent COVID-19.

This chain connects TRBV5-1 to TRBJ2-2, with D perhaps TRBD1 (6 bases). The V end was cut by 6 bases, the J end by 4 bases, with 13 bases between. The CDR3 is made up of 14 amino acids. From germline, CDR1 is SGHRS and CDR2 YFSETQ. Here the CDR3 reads CASISGTTTGELFF. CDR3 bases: TGCGCCAGCATCAGTGGGACAACCACCGGGGAGCTGTTTTTT.

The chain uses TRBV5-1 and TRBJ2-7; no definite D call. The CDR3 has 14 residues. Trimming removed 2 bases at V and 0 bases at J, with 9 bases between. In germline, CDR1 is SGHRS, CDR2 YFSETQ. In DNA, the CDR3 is TGCGCCAGCAGCTTAGGTGACAACTCCTACGAGCAGTACTTC. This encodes CASSLGDNSYEQYF.

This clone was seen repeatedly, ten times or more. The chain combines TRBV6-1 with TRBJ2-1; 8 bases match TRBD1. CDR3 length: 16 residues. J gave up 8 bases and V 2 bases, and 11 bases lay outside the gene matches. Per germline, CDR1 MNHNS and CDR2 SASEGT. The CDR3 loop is CASSESPGQVYDEQFF. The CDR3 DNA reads TGTGCCAGCAGTGAATCGCCGGGACAGGTATACGATGAGCAGTTCTTC.

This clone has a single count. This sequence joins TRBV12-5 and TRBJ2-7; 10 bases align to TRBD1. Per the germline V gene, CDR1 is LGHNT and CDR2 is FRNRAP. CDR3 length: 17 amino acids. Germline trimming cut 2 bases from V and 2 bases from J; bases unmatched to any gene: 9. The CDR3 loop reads CASGLRPLGTGAYEQYF. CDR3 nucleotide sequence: TGTGCTAGTGGTTTGCGGCCTTTGGGGACAGGGGCCTACGAGCAGTACTTC.

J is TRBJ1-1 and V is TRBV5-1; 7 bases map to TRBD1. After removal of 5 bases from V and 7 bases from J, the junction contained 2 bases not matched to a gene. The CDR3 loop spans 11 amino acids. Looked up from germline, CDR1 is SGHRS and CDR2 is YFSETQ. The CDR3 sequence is CASRRDSEAFF. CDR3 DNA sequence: TGCGCCAGCAGGCGGGACAGTGAAGCTTTCTTT.

CDR3 in DNA: TGTGCCAGCAGCTTTGGAGACTTACCCTACAATGAGCAGTTCTTC. Residues: CASSFGDLPYNEQFF. V is TRBV5-4 and J is TRBJ2-1; D is undetermined. This CDR3 comprises 15 residues. Germline V lookup: CDR1 SGHNT, CDR2 YYREEE (reference sequence). Between the trimmed V and J ends, which lost 2 bases and 2 bases, there was a span of 11 bases.

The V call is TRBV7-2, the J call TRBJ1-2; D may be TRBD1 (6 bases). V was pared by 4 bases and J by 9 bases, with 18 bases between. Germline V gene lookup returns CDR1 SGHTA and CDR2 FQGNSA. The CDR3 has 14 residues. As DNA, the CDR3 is TGTGCCAGCAGCTCCGGACAGAGTCGGAGGCGCTACACCTTC. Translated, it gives CASSSGQSRRRYTF.

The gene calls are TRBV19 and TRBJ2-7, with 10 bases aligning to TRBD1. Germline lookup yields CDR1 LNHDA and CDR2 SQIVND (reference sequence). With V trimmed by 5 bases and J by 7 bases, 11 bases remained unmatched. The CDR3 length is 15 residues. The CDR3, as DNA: TGTGCCAGTAGTTTACCAGACAGGGGGCGTGAGGAGCAGTACTTC. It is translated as CASSLPDRGREEQYF.

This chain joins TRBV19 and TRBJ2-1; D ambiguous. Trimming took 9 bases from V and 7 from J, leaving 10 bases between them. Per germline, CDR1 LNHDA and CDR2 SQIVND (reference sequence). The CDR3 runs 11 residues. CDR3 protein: CASALRNEQFF. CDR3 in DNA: TGTGCCAGCGCGCTTCGGAATGAGCAGTTCTTC.

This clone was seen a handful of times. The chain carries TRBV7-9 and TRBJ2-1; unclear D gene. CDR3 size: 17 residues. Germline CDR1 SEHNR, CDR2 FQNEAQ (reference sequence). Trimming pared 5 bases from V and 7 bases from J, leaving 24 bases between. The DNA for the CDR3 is TGTGCCAGCAGCCCACCCGATGAGACACCCGGCCGGAATGAGCAGTTCTTC. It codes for CASSPPDETPGRNEQFF. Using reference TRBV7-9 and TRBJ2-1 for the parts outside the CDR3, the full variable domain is DTGVSQNPRHKITKRGQNVTFRCDPISEHNRLYWYRQTLGQGPEFLTYFQNEAQLEKSRLLSDRFSAERPKGSFSTLEIQRTEQGDSAMYLCASSPPDETPGRNEQFFGPGTRLTVL.

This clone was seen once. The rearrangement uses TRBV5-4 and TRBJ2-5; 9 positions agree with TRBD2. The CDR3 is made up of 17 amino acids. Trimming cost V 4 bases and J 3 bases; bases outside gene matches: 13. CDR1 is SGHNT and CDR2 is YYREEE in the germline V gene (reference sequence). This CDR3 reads CASSALGSGRREETQYF. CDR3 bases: TGTGCCAGCAGCGCCCTGGGTAGCGGGAGAAGGGAAGAGACCCAGTACTTC.

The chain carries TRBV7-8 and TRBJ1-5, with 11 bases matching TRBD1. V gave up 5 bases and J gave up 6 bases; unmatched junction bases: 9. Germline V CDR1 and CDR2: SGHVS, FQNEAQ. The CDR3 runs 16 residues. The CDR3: CASSPRRDRGFQPQHF. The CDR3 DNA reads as TGTGCCAGCAGCCCACGCCGGGACAGGGGGTTTCAGCCCCAGCATTTT.

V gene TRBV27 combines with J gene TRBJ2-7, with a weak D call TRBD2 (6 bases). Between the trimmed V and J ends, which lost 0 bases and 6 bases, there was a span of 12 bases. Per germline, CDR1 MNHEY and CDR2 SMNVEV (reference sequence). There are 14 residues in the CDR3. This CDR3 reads CASSLSGGAREQYF. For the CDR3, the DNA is TGTGCCAGCAGTTTATCGGGAGGTGCACGCGAGCAGTACTTC.

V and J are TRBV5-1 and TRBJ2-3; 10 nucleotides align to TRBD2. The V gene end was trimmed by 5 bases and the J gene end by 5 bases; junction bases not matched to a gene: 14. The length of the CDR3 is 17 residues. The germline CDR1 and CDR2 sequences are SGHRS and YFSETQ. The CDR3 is CASRALAGASYLDTQYF. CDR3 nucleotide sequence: TGCGCCAGCAGGGCGCTAGCGGGAGCGAGTTACCTAGATACGCAGTATTTT.

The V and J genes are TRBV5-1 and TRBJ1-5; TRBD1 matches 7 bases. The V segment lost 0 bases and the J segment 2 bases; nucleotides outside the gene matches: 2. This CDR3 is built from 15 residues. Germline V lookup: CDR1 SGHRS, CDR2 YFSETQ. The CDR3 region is CASSLDGQGNQPQHF. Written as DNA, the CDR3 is TGCGCCAGCAGCTTGGACGGACAGGGCAATCAGCCCCAGCATTTT.

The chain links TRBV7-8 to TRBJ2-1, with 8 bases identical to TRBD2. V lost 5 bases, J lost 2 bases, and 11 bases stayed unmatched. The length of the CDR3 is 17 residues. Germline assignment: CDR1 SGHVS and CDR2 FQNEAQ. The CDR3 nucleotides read TGTGCCAGCAGCGGGGACATAGCGGGGACCCCCTACAATGAGCAGTTCTTC. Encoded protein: CASSGDIAGTPYNEQFF.

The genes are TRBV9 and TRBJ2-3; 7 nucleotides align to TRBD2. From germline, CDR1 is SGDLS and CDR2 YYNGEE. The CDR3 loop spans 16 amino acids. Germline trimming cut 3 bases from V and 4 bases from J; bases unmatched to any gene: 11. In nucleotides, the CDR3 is TGTGCCAGCAGCGCCGAAGGTGGGAGGGTGGCAGATACGCAGTATTTT. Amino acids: CASSAEGGRVADTQYF. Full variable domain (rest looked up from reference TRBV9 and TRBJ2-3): DSGVTQTPKHLITATGQRVTLRCSPRSGDLSVYWYQQSLDQGLQFLIQYYNGEERAKGNILERFSAQQFPDLHSELNLSSLELGDSALYFCASSAEGGRVADTQYFGPGTRLTVL.

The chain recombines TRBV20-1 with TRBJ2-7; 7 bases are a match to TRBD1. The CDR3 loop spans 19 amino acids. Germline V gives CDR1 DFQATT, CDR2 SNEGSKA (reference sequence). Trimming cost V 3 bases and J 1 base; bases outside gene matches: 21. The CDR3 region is CSASNNRDRRPLGSYEQYF. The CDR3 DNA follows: TGCAGTGCTAGTAATAACCGGGACAGAAGGCCCCTGGGGTCCTACGAGCAGTACTTC.

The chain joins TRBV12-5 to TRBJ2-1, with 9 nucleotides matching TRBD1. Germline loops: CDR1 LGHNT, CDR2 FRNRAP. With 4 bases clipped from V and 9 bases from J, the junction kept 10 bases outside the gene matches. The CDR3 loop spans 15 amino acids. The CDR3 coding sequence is TGTGCTAGTGGTTCCGGACAGGGGTGGGGTTCTGAGCAGTTCTTC. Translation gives CASGSGQGWGSEQFF.

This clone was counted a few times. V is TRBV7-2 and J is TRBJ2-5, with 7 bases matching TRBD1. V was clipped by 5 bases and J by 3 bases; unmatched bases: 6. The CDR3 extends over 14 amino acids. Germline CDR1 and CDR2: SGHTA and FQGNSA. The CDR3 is CASSVSGTEETQYF. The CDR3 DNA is TGTGCCAGCAGCGTCTCCGGGACAGAAGAGACCCAGTACTTC. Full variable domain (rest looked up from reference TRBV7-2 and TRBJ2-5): GAGVSQSPSNKVTEKGKDVELRCDPISGHTALYWYRQSLGQGLEFLIYFQGNSAPDKSGLPSDRFSAERTGGSVSTLTIQRTQQEDSAVYLCASSVSGTEETQYFGPGTRLLVL.

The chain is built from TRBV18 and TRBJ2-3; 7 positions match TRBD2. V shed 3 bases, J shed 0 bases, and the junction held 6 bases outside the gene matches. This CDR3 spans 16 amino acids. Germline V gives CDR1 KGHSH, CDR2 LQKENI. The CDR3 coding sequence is TGTGCCAGCTCACCGGAACTAGCGTCTAGCACAGATACGCAGTATTTT. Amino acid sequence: CASSPELASSTDTQYF.

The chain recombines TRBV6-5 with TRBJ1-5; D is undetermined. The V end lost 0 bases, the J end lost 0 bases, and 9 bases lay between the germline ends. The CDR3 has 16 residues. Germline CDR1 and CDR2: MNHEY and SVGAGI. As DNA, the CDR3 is TGTGCCAGCAGTTACTCGATACCTAATAGCAATCAGCCCCAGCATTTT. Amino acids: CASSYSIPNSNQPQHF.